These T cell receptor beta chains were read from a single sample in a study of blood T cell repertoires in COVID-19. Repertoires were generated with immunoSEQ multiplex PCR, while TCRdb's copy carries only in-frame clones and drops some. Altogether some 380,000 clones are present, 81% being singletons, with the ten largest covering roughly 1.2%. Source material: peripheral blood. The receptors were gathered from a human donor with acute or convalescent COVID-19. The donor label of this sample is uncertain. CDR3s include the opening cysteine and the closing phenylalanine or tryptophan. A D gene is named only where the DNA matches it firmly. Clone size is given for some rows only: seen once, a few or many times, or a class if the clone is expanded.

CDR3 protein: CATSRGSVPGNSPLHF
CDR3 DNA: TGTGCCACCAGCAGAGGGAGCGTACCCGGGAATTCACCCCTCCACTTT
D gene: .
CDR3 length: 16
J gene: TRBJ1-6
clone size: .
V gene: TRBV15

CDR3 protein: CVRSLTFGLRITNEKLFF
CDR3 DNA: TGTGTCAGAAGCCTTACGTTTGGGCTACGGATAACTAATGAAAAACTGTTTTTT
D gene: .
CDR3 length: 18
J gene: TRBJ1-4
clone size: once
V gene: TRBV7-5

CDR3 protein: CASSPTSTGGNSPLHF
CDR3 DNA: TGTGCCAGCAGCCCCACGTCAACAGGGGGAAATTCACCCCTCCACTTT
D gene: TRBD1
CDR3 length: 16
J gene: TRBJ1-6
clone size: .
V gene: TRBV6-6

CDR3 protein: CASSARTGYTYEQYF
CDR3 DNA: TGTGCCAGCTCAGCACGCACGGGGTACACCTACGAGCAGTACTTC
D gene: .
CDR3 length: 15
J gene: TRBJ2-7
clone size: .
V gene: TRBV18

CDR3 protein: CASSIKGAFSEQYF
CDR3 DNA: TGTGCCAGTAGTATTAAGGGGGCTTTCAGCGAGCAGTACTTC
D gene: TRBD1
CDR3 length: 14
J gene: TRBJ2-7
clone size: few
V gene: TRBV19

CDR3 protein: CASSLRRQPGELFF
CDR3 DNA: TGCGCCAGCAGCCTAAGAAGACAGCCCGGGGAGCTGTTTTTT
D gene: .
CDR3 length: 14
J gene: TRBJ2-2
clone size: .
V gene: TRBV4-1

CDR3 protein: CASSYGGSWEGYGYTF
CDR3 DNA: TGTGCCAGCAGTTACGGGGGGTCTTGGGAAGGCTATGGCTACACCTTC
D gene: .
CDR3 length: 16
J gene: TRBJ1-2
clone size: .
V gene: TRBV6-5

CDR3 protein: CASSEAGRWGRGYTF
CDR3 DNA: TGTGCCAGCAGTGAAGCGGGACGTTGGGGGCGAGGCTACACCTTC
D gene: .
CDR3 length: 15
J gene: TRBJ1-2
clone size: .
V gene: TRBV6-1

CDR3 protein: CASTRDTEAFF
CDR3 DNA: TGCGCCAGCACTCGGGACACGGAAGCTTTCTTT
D gene: .
CDR3 length: 11
J gene: TRBJ1-1
clone size: .
V gene: TRBV10-2

CDR3 protein: CASSLWQSTDTQYF
CDR3 DNA: TGTGCCAGCAGCTTGTGGCAGAGCACAGATACGCAGTATTTT
D gene: .
CDR3 length: 14
J gene: TRBJ2-3
clone size: .
V gene: TRBV5-8

CDR3 protein: CASSGGTGAFSYEQYF
CDR3 DNA: TGTGCCAGCAGTGGGGGGACAGGGGCCTTCTCCTACGAGCAGTACTTC
D gene: TRBD1
CDR3 length: 16
J gene: TRBJ2-7
clone size: once
V gene: TRBV27

CDR3 protein: CASTLTSGHNEQFF
CDR3 DNA: TGTGCCAGCACCTTGACTAGCGGTCACAATGAGCAGTTCTTC
D gene: TRBD2
CDR3 length: 14
J gene: TRBJ2-1
clone size: .
V gene: TRBV2

CDR3 protein: CASSLQFRGGSFEQFF
CDR3 DNA: TGTGCCAGCAGCTTACAGTTCCGGGGGGGAAGTTTTGAGCAGTTCTTC
D gene: TRBD2
CDR3 length: 16
J gene: TRBJ2-1
clone size: .
V gene: TRBV7-6

CDR3 protein: CASSLPITGGAKGKDEQYF
CDR3 DNA: TGCGCCAGCAGCTTGCCAATCACGGGGGGGGCGAAGGGAAAGGACGAGCAGTACTTC
D gene: TRBD2
CDR3 length: 19
J gene: TRBJ2-7
clone size: .
V gene: TRBV5-1

CDR3 protein: CASSQISGVNTGELFF
CDR3 DNA: TGTGCCAGCAGCCAAATCAGCGGGGTTAACACCGGGGAGCTGTTTTTT
D gene: TRBD2
CDR3 length: 16
J gene: TRBJ2-2
clone size: .
V gene: TRBV11-2

CDR3 protein: CAWSSQDRANEKLFF
CDR3 DNA: TGTGCCTGGAGTTCTCAAGACAGGGCTAATGAAAAACTGTTTTTT
D gene: TRBD1
CDR3 length: 15
J gene: TRBJ1-4
clone size: .
V gene: TRBV30

CDR3 protein: CASSLEGGREKLFF
CDR3 DNA: TGCGCCAGCAGCTTGGAGGGAGGTCGTGAAAAACTGTTTTTT
D gene: .
CDR3 length: 14
J gene: TRBJ1-4
clone size: .
V gene: TRBV5-1

CDR3 protein: CASSSGLSSYNEQFF
CDR3 DNA: TGTGCCAGCAGTAGCGGGTTAAGCTCCTACAATGAGCAGTTCTTC
D gene: .
CDR3 length: 15
J gene: TRBJ2-1
clone size: .
V gene: TRBV2

CDR3 protein: CASSFTGAQETQYF
CDR3 DNA: TGTGCCAGCAGCTTTACCGGTGCTCAAGAGACCCAGTACTTC
D gene: .
CDR3 length: 14
J gene: TRBJ2-5
clone size: .
V gene: TRBV7-9

CDR3 protein: CASSLVRSSEQFF
CDR3 DNA: TGTGCCAGCAGCTTAGTGAGGAGCAGTGAGCAGTTCTTC
D gene: .
CDR3 length: 13
J gene: TRBJ2-1
clone size: .
V gene: TRBV7-8

CDR3 protein: CASSRIVGATNEKLFF
CDR3 DNA: TGTGCCAGCAGCCGCATCGTCGGGGCAACTAATGAAAAACTGTTTTTT
D gene: .
CDR3 length: 16
J gene: TRBJ1-4
clone size: .
V gene: TRBV7-2

CDR3 protein: CASQPRAWNQPQHF
CDR3 DNA: TGTGCCAGTCAACCCAGGGCCTGGAATCAGCCCCAGCATTTT
D gene: .
CDR3 length: 14
J gene: TRBJ1-5
clone size: once
V gene: TRBV19

CDR3 protein: CAWSPDTYNEQFF
CDR3 DNA: TGTGCCTGGAGCCCGGACACATACAATGAGCAGTTCTTC
D gene: .
CDR3 length: 13
J gene: TRBJ2-1
clone size: .
V gene: TRBV30

CDR3 protein: CASSLSGIKTQYF
CDR3 DNA: TGTGCCAGCAGTTTATCAGGGATCAAGACCCAGTACTTC
D gene: .
CDR3 length: 13
J gene: TRBJ2-5
clone size: .
V gene: TRBV12-3/TRBV12-4

CDR3 protein: CASSEGPLYGYTF
CDR3 DNA: TGTGCCAGCAGTGAAGGGCCCCTCTATGGCTACACCTTC
D gene: .
CDR3 length: 13
J gene: TRBJ1-2
clone size: .
V gene: TRBV6-1

CDR3 protein: CASSSGGTGGTGELFF
CDR3 DNA: TGCGCCAGCAGCTCCGGGGGGACCGGAGGGACCGGGGAGCTGTTTTTT
D gene: TRBD2
CDR3 length: 16
J gene: TRBJ2-2
clone size: .
V gene: TRBV5-1

CDR3 protein: CASSLRRGREDTQYF
CDR3 DNA: TGTGCCAGCAGCTTGCGTCGGGGGAGGGAAGATACGCAGTATTTT
D gene: TRBD2
CDR3 length: 15
J gene: TRBJ2-3
clone size: .
V gene: TRBV11-2

CDR3 protein: CASSPGTGTYEQYF
CDR3 DNA: TGTGCCAGCAGCCCCGGGACAGGGACTTACGAGCAGTACTTC
D gene: TRBD1
CDR3 length: 14
J gene: TRBJ2-7
clone size: .
V gene: TRBV7-9

CDR3 protein: CASSVGLTRETQYF
CDR3 DNA: TGTGCCAGCAGCGTAGGTTTGACACGAGAGACCCAGTACTTC
D gene: .
CDR3 length: 14
J gene: TRBJ2-5
clone size: .
V gene: TRBV9

CDR3 protein: CASSQSGAGGTEAFF
CDR3 DNA: TGTGCCAGCAGCCAATCCGGAGCCGGGGGTACTGAAGCTTTCTTT
D gene: .
CDR3 length: 15
J gene: TRBJ1-1
clone size: .
V gene: TRBV3-1/TRBV3-2

CDR3 protein: CASSPGQISVLETPLHF
CDR3 DNA: TGTGCCAGCAGCCCCGGACAGATCAGCGTACTCGAGACACCCCTCCACTTT
D gene: .
CDR3 length: 17
J gene: TRBJ1-6
clone size: .
V gene: TRBV7-8

CDR3 protein: CSVVLGLAGGSDTQYF
CDR3 DNA: TGCAGCGTTGTTCTGGGACTAGCGGGAGGATCAGATACGCAGTATTTT
D gene: TRBD2
CDR3 length: 16
J gene: TRBJ2-3
clone size: .
V gene: TRBV29-1

CDR3 protein: CASSLRGLAGGTNTGELFF
CDR3 DNA: TGTGCCAGCAGCTTGAGGGGACTAGCGGGGGGCACGAACACCGGGGAGCTGTTTTTT
D gene: TRBD2
CDR3 length: 19
J gene: TRBJ2-2
clone size: once
V gene: TRBV5-6

CDR3 protein: CASSHGDLRHTDTQYF
CDR3 DNA: TGTGCCAGCAGCCACGGGGACTTACGCCACACAGATACGCAGTATTTT
D gene: .
CDR3 length: 16
J gene: TRBJ2-3
clone size: once
V gene: TRBV4-2

CDR3 protein: CASSDRQGATGELFF
CDR3 DNA: TGTGCCAGCAGTGATCGACAGGGGGCAACCGGGGAGCTGTTTTTT
D gene: TRBD1
CDR3 length: 15
J gene: TRBJ2-2
clone size: few
V gene: TRBV6-1

CDR3 protein: CASSHTRGNGYTF
CDR3 DNA: TGTGCCAGCAGCCACACGCGAGGGAATGGCTACACCTTC
D gene: .
CDR3 length: 13
J gene: TRBJ1-2
clone size: .
V gene: TRBV14

CDR3 protein: CASSLRDRPNEQFF
CDR3 DNA: TGTGCCAGCAGTCTCCGGGACAGACCCAATGAGCAGTTCTTC
D gene: TRBD1
CDR3 length: 14
J gene: TRBJ2-1
clone size: .
V gene: TRBV3-1/TRBV3-2

CDR3 protein: CASSHLLRGNSPLHF
CDR3 DNA: TGTGCCAGCAGCCATCTCCTTCGGGGTAATTCACCCCTCCACTTT
D gene: .
CDR3 length: 15
J gene: TRBJ1-6
clone size: .
V gene: TRBV14

CDR3 protein: CASSSAQGANSPLHF
CDR3 DNA: TGTGCCAGCAGCTCAGCACAGGGGGCTAATTCACCCCTCCACTTT
D gene: TRBD1
CDR3 length: 15
J gene: TRBJ1-6
clone size: .
V gene: TRBV5-5

CDR3 protein: CASSEEAGFPQPQHF
CDR3 DNA: TGTGCCAGCAGTGAAGAGGCAGGGTTCCCCCAGCCCCAGCATTTT
D gene: .
CDR3 length: 15
J gene: TRBJ1-5
clone size: .
V gene: TRBV6-1

CDR3 protein: CASSHGTSGGADTQYF
CDR3 DNA: TGTGCCAGCAGCCACGGGACTAGCGGGGGGGCAGATACGCAGTATTTT
D gene: TRBD2
CDR3 length: 16
J gene: TRBJ2-3
clone size: few
V gene: TRBV14

CDR3 protein: CASSYAGGINEKLFF
CDR3 DNA: TGTGCCAGCAGCTACGCGGGGGGAATTAATGAAAAACTGTTTTTT
D gene: .
CDR3 length: 15
J gene: TRBJ1-4
clone size: .
V gene: TRBV7-9

CDR3 protein: CASSYSRGNQPQHF
CDR3 DNA: TGTGCCAGCAGTTATAGCAGGGGCAATCAGCCCCAGCATTTT
D gene: .
CDR3 length: 14
J gene: TRBJ1-5
clone size: .
V gene: TRBV6-2/TRBV6-3

CDR3 protein: CASTSTGGATEAFF
CDR3 DNA: TGCGCCAGCACCTCGACAGGGGGGGCCACTGAAGCTTTCTTT
D gene: TRBD1
CDR3 length: 14
J gene: TRBJ1-1
clone size: once
V gene: TRBV5-1

CDR3 protein: CAWSTAVYGYTF
CDR3 DNA: TGTGCCTGGAGTACAGCAGTCTATGGCTACACCTTC
D gene: .
CDR3 length: 12
J gene: TRBJ1-2
clone size: .
V gene: TRBV30

CDR3 protein: CASSEIATNYGYTF
CDR3 DNA: TGTGCCAGCAGTGAAATAGCGACGAACTATGGCTACACCTTC
D gene: .
CDR3 length: 14
J gene: TRBJ1-2
clone size: few
V gene: TRBV2

CDR3 protein: CASSPFEGRGKLFF
CDR3 DNA: TGTGCCAGCTCACCATTCGAGGGCCGCGGAAAACTGTTTTTT
D gene: .
CDR3 length: 14
J gene: TRBJ1-4
clone size: .
V gene: TRBV18

CDR3 protein: CASSIGSGSTGELFF
CDR3 DNA: TGTGCCAGTAGTATTGGTTCAGGGTCTACCGGGGAGCTGTTTTTT
D gene: .
CDR3 length: 15
J gene: TRBJ2-2
clone size: .
V gene: TRBV19

CDR3 protein: CASSEGFRHTEAFF
CDR3 DNA: TGTGCCAGCTCTGAGGGATTCCGACACACTGAAGCTTTCTTT
D gene: .
CDR3 length: 14
J gene: TRBJ1-1
clone size: few
V gene: TRBV18

CDR3 protein: CASSLTTGTGMNEQFF
CDR3 DNA: TGCGCCAGCAGCTTAACAACCGGGACAGGCATGAATGAGCAGTTCTTC
D gene: TRBD1
CDR3 length: 16
J gene: TRBJ2-1
clone size: .
V gene: TRBV5-1

CDR3 protein: CASRSGSQPQHF
CDR3 DNA: TGTGCCAGTAGATCGGGGAGTCAGCCCCAGCATTTT
D gene: .
CDR3 length: 12
J gene: TRBJ1-5
clone size: .
V gene: TRBV19

CDR3 protein: CASSLLGGGSNEQFF
CDR3 DNA: TGTGCCAGCAGTTTATTAGGTGGAGGGAGCAATGAGCAGTTCTTC
D gene: .
CDR3 length: 15
J gene: TRBJ2-1
clone size: .
V gene: TRBV27

CDR3 protein: CASSLGHYNQPQHF
CDR3 DNA: TGTGCCAGCAGCTTGGGACATTACAATCAGCCCCAGCATTTT
D gene: .
CDR3 length: 14
J gene: TRBJ1-5
clone size: .
V gene: TRBV5-6

CDR3 protein: CASSEPSNSNEQFF
CDR3 DNA: TGTGCCAGCAGTGAACCCTCCAACTCGAATGAGCAGTTCTTC
D gene: .
CDR3 length: 14
J gene: TRBJ2-1
clone size: .
V gene: TRBV25-1